The rows below give T cell receptor beta chains drawn from one sample of a study of cytomegalovirus exposure and HLA in healthy donors. Generated by immunoSEQ multiplex PCR, the TCRdb table keeps only in-frame clones and is missing some. This sample has approximately 190,000 clones, with over 75% found just once. Sequenced input: PBMCs. The receptor source for this set is a man in his fifties in good health and CMV-seronegative. The CDR3 runs from the conserved cysteine through the conserved F or W. The D gene is left open where the match is weak. Not every row has a clone size; where given, it reads once, few, many or a size class.

-,TRBV7-9,-,TRBJ1-1,TGTGCCAGCAGCTTAGTAGTCCCTCGCGGAGCTTTCTTT,CASSLVVPRGAFF
-,TRBV7-9,-,TRBJ1-1,TGTGCCAGCAGCTCGATGGGGGGCACTGAAGCTTTCTTT,CASSSMGGTEAFF
TRBD2,TRBV6-5,-,TRBJ2-3,TGTGCCAGCAGTTACGGGGGGGTGAGCACAGATACGCAGTATTTT,CASSYGGVSTDTQYF
-,TRBV5-1,once,TRBJ2-3,TGCGCCAGCACCCGGGACTCCCACTCACTAGATACGCAGTATTTT,CASTRDSHSLDTQYF
-,TRBV30,-,TRBJ1-1,TGTGCCTGGGGGTCGCAGGGGCGCGGCACTGAAGCTTTCTTT,CAWGSQGRGTEAFF
-,TRBV6-5,-,TRBJ1-1,TGTGCCAGCAGTTACTCGTGGGGGGGGCTGAACACTGAAGCTTTCTTT,CASSYSWGGLNTEAFF
-,TRBV28,-,TRBJ1-1,TGTGCCACGGAGAGGGCACACACTGAAGCTTTCTTT,CATERAHTEAFF
-,TRBV11-3,-,TRBJ1-5,TGTGCCAGCAGCTTAGACCGGACAGCGATGAATAGCAATCAGCCCCAGCATTTT,CASSLDRTAMNSNQPQHF
-,TRBV4-3,-,TRBJ1-4,TGCGCCAGCAGCCAAGGCCATCAGACAGCAGGAAAACTGTTTTTT,CASSQGHQTAGKLFF
TRBD1,TRBV7-7,-,TRBJ2-5,TGTGCCAGCAGCCGCTTCCAGGGGGTCGAAGAGACCCAGTACTTC,CASSRFQGVEETQYF
-,TRBV4-2,-,TRBJ2-5,TGTGCCAGCAGCCAGACGACAGCCCAAGAGACCCAGTACTTC,CASSQTTAQETQYF
TRBD2,TRBV7-8,-,TRBJ2-3,TGTGCCAGCAGCTCATGGGCGGGGGGCACAGATACGCAGTATTTT,CASSSWAGGTDTQYF
-,TRBV7-9,-,TRBJ1-2,TGTGCCAGCAGCTCGGGTGTCAACTATGGCTACACCTTC,CASSSGVNYGYTF
-,TRBV27,-,TRBJ1-1,TGTGCCAGCAGTCCGGGGAATGCTGAAGCTTTCTTT,CASSPGNAEAFF
TRBD2,TRBV6-5,-,TRBJ2-2,TGTGCCAGCAGTTACTTCCGCGGGGGGACCACCGGGGAGCTGTTTTTT,CASSYFRGGTTGELFF
-,TRBV27,-,TRBJ2-2,TGTGCCAGCCAAAGGCGTCCAGGGGCCGGGGAGCTGTTTTTT,CASQRRPGAGELFF
-,TRBV5-1,-,TRBJ1-1,TGCGCCAGCAGCTTGGTCGGGAGCACTGAAGCTTTCTTT,CASSLVGSTEAFF
-,TRBV5-1,-,TRBJ2-5,TGCGCCAGCAGCTTAGGGGGTGGGTACCAAGAGACCCAGTACTTC,CASSLGGGYQETQYF
-,TRBV25-1,-,TRBJ2-7,TGTGCCAGCAGTGAAAATACCGGGGAGCAGTACTTC,CASSENTGEQYF
TRBD1,TRBV7-7,-,TRBJ2-2,TGTGCCAGCAGCTTAGGGACGGGACAGGGGGTCACCGGGGAGCTGTTTTTT,CASSLGTGQGVTGELFF
-,TRBV7-9,few,TRBJ2-7,TGTGCCAGCAGCCTTTTTTGGGGCCAGGATTGGTTCGAGCAGTACTTC,CASSLFWGQDWFEQYF
-,TRBV7-7,-,TRBJ2-5,TGTGCTAGCAGCTTAGGAACGACAGAACAAGAGACCCAGTACTTC,CASSLGTTEQETQYF